This record covers a single T cell receptor beta chain. Its cognate antigen is unknown. TCRdb reanalysed the reads using MiXCR and keeps one entry per CDR3 protein. The data show about 490,000 distinct CDR3 sequences, with approximately 17% seen just once and roughly a quarter held by the top ten. This entry belongs to a study of T cell repertoires in cytomegalovirus infection. Unmatched junction bases numbered 6, after V lost 0 bases and J lost 4 bases. This CDR3 spans 15 amino acids. Germline V gene sequence: CDR1 SGHKS, CDR2 YYEKEE (reference sequence). General study results and limits: Frequencies of public TCR beta families were cumulated, and this identified carriers of CMV plus the relevant HLA.

This TCR derives from a human donor in good health (CMV status not recorded). Some clones in this sample may be carry-over from other donors' samples. The chain couples TRBV5-5 to TRBJ2-7; 8 nucleotides match TRBD1. Input material: CD8+ T cells from PBMCs. CDR3 nucleotide sequence: TGTGCCAGCAGCTTGGACAGGGGGGTGGGGTACGAGCAGTACTTC. This gives the protein CASSLDRGVGYEQYF.